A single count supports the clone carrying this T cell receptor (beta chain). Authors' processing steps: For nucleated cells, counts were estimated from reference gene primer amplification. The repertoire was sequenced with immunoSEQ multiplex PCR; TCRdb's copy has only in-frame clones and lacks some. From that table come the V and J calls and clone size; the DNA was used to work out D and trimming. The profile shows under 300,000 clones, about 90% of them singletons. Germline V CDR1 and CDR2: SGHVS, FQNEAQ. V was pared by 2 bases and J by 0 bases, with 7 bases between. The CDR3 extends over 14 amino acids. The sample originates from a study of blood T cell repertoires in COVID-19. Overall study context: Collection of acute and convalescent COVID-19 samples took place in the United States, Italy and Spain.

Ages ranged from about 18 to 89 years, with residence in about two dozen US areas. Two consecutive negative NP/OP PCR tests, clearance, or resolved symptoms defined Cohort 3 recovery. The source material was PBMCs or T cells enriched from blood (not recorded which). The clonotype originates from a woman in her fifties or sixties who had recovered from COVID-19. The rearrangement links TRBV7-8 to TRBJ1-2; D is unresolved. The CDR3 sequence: CASSLTGSNYGYTF. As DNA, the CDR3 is TGTGCCAGCAGCTTAACGGGATCTAACTATGGCTACACCTTC.